Following are 27 T cell receptor beta chains from one sample sequenced in a study of memory CD4+ T cells and cytomegalovirus serostatus. The sort gate was single viable CD3+CD4+CD8-CD45RO+ cells for memory CD4+ T cells. Method: immunoSEQ multiplex PCR; TCRdb's copy keeps in-frame clones and lacks some. The sample comprises tens of thousands of clones, about 76% of which are singletons, and less than 0.75% rests with the top ten. The sample taken for sequencing was memory CD4+ T cells from blood. These receptors all come from an adult in good health and CMV-seronegative. Some clones in this sample may be carry-over from other donors' samples.

V is TRBV19 and J is TRBJ2-5; TRBD1 might be the D (5 bases). Germline V gives CDR1 LNHDA, CDR2 SQIVND (reference sequence). The V end lost 5 bases, the J end lost 0 bases, and 10 bases lay between the germline ends. CDR3 length: 14 residues. The CDR3, as DNA: TGTGCCAGTAGTCCTCCAGGGAACCAAGAGACCCAGTACTTC. Its translation is CASSPPGNQETQYF.

About this clone itself: Mismatch with germline at one junction end may stem from a read error. Other DNA sequences in the same sample also yield this CDR3. This sequence joins TRBV30 and TRBJ1-2, with D maybe TRBD1 (5 bases). CDR1 and CDR2 from the germline V gene are GTSNPN and SVGIG (reference sequence). This CDR3 has 13 amino acids. CDR3 DNA sequence: TGCGCCTGGAGTGTACAGGCTAACTATGGCTACACCTTC. Encoded protein: CAWSVQANYGYTF.

This clone was counted only a few times. V and J are TRBV6-6 and TRBJ1-1; possibly TRBD1 for D (5 bases). Looked up from germline, CDR1 is MNHNY and CDR2 is SVGAGI (reference sequence). There are 14 residues in the CDR3. Trimming removed 5 bases at V and 1 base at J, with 11 bases between. This CDR3 reads CASSDQGSNTEAFF. The CDR3 bases are TGTGCCAGCAGTGACCAGGGCTCGAACACTGAAGCTTTCTTT.

The V and J genes are TRBV18 and TRBJ2-3; D is uncertain. Trimming shortened V by 3 bases and J by 1 base, and 8 bases separated the two germline ends. Germline V lookup: CDR1 KGHSH, CDR2 LQKENI. The CDR3 loop spans 14 amino acids. Here the CDR3 DNA reads TGTGCCAGCTCACCCCCCGATGGCACAGATACGCAGTATTTT. As protein: CASSPPDGTDTQYF.

This chain links TRBV2 with TRBJ1-6, with 9 positions matching TRBD1. CDR3 length equals 16 residues. CDR1 and CDR2 (germline): SNHLY, FYNNEI. V dropped 6 bases and J dropped 11; count of bases not matched to a gene: 14. The CDR3 region has the DNA TGTGCCAGCAGGAGACCGGGACAGGGTTTTTCGGCACCCCTCCACTTT. Translated: CASRRPGQGFSAPLHF.

CDR3 loop: CASSPRRGARHGYTF. CDR3 bases: TGTGCCAGCAGCCCTAGACGGGGGGCGCGTCATGGCTACACCTTC. The chain joins TRBV13 to TRBJ1-2; D possibly corresponds to TRBD1 (6 bases). In germline, CDR1 is PRHDT, CDR2 FYEKMQ (reference sequence). V lost 5 bases, J lost 6 bases, and 19 bases lay in between. The CDR3 is 15 residues long.

This chain uses TRBV5-1 with TRBJ2-3; D call uncertain. Germline lookup yields CDR1 SGHRS and CDR2 YFSETQ. The CDR3 consists of 15 residues. V was pared by 0 bases and J by 2 bases, with 10 bases between. The CDR3 region has the DNA TGCGCCAGCAGCTTGGTGGTCGGTTCCACAGATACGCAGTATTTT. Protein product: CASSLVVGSTDTQYF. The full variable domain, with the rest looked up from reference TRBV5-1 and TRBJ2-3, is KAGVTQTPRYLIKTRGQQVTLSCSPISGHRSVSWYQQTPGQGLQFLFEYFSETQRNKGNFPGRFSGRQFSNSRSEMNVSTLELGDSALYLCASSLVVGSTDTQYFGPGTRLTVL.

The chain is built from TRBV7-3 and TRBJ2-6; D possibly corresponds to TRBD1 (6 bases). This CDR3 is 17 amino acids long. Trimming removed 5 bases from V and 0 bases from J, with 14 bases in between. Germline values: CDR1 SGHTA, CDR2 FQGTGA. CDR3 DNA sequence: TGTGCCAGCAGCCCACCGGGACACAGCTCTGGGGCCAACGTCCTGACTTTC. Its protein is CASSPPGHSSGANVLTF.

The chain has TRBV5-6 and TRBJ2-1; D perhaps matches TRBD1 (6 bases). The germline V gene encodes CDR1 SGHDT and CDR2 YYEEEE. The CDR3 totals 16 residues. The germline V and J ends were trimmed by 4 bases and 0 bases, with 14 bases remaining between them. For the CDR3, the DNA is TGTGCCAGCAGCCTGCAGGGGTTCGCCTCCTACAATGAGCAGTTCTTC. Translation gives CASSLQGFASYNEQFF.

The chain combines TRBV4-3 with TRBJ1-1, with D possibly matching TRBD1 (5 bases). Per germline, CDR1 LGHNA and CDR2 YSLEER. The CDR3 contains 15 residues. Trimming removed 3 bases from V and 6 bases from J, with 17 bases in between. The CDR3 DNA reads as TGCGCCAGCAGCCACGACCAAATGTGGGGCTCTGAAGCTTTCTTT. Translated, it gives CASSHDQMWGSEAFF.

The rearrangement joins TRBV5-1 to TRBJ2-2; D may correspond to TRBD1 or TRBD2 (5 bases each). This CDR3 has 16 amino acids. Germline CDR1 and CDR2: SGHRS and YFSETQ. V was cut by 1 base and J by 1 base, with 11 bases left in between. Here the CDR3 DNA reads TGCGCCAGCAGCTTGAGAGGGGCCGTGAACACCGGGGAGCTGTTTTTT. This gives the protein CASSLRGAVNTGELFF. Complete variable domain (other parts from reference TRBV5-1 and TRBJ2-2): KAGVTQTPRYLIKTRGQQVTLSCSPISGHRSVSWYQQTPGQGLQFLFEYFSETQRNKGNFPGRFSGRQFSNSRSEMNVSTLELGDSALYLCASSLRGAVNTGELFFGEGSRLTVL.

Written as DNA, the CDR3 is TGTGCCAGCAGACTACTCGGGGGTGAAGCTTTCTTT. It is translated as CASRLLGGEAFF. V gene TRBV28 combines with J gene TRBJ1-1; tentative D call: TRBD1 (5 bases). The CDR3 is 12 residues long. Germline loops: CDR1 MDHEN, CDR2 SYDVKM. Trimming left V 6 bases short and J 7 bases short, with 12 bases between.

The rearrangement uses TRBV19 and TRBJ2-3; possible D gene TRBD1, 6 bases. CDR1 and CDR2 (germline): LNHDA, SQIVND (reference sequence). Trimming pared 7 bases from V and 1 base from J, leaving 12 bases between. There are 14 residues in the CDR3. The CDR3 nucleotides are TGTGCCAGTACCCACAGGGCCCGCACAGATACGCAGTATTTT. As protein: CASTHRARTDTQYF.

The chain joins TRBV7-9 to TRBJ1-2; no firm D call. This CDR3 has 13 amino acids. V lost 4 bases, J lost 2 bases, and 8 bases lay in between. CDR1 is SEHNR and CDR2 is FQNEAQ in the germline V gene (reference sequence). The CDR3 DNA reads as TGTGCCAGCAGCTCGACCTACAACTATGGCTACACCTTC. The encoded protein is CASSSTYNYGYTF. The complete variable domain, with remaining parts taken from reference TRBV7-9 and TRBJ1-2, reads DTGVSQNPRHKITKRGQNVTFRCDPISEHNRLYWYRQTLGQGPEFLTYFQNEAQLEKSRLLSDRFSAERPKGSFSTLEIQRTEQGDSAMYLCASSSTYNYGYTFGSGTRLTVV.

This clone qualifies as medium-sized. V gene TRBV10-3 combines with J gene TRBJ1-1; possibly TRBD1 for D (5 bases). The CDR3 totals 15 residues. Germline lookup yields CDR1 ENHRY and CDR2 SYGVKD. The ends were cut back, 3 bases at V and 1 base at J, with 12 bases in the middle. Here the CDR3 reads CAISDRARENTEAFF. Here the CDR3 DNA reads TGTGCCATCAGTGACCGTGCCAGGGAGAACACTGAAGCTTTCTTT.

In this sample, this clone turned up a few times. This chain uses TRBV6-5 with TRBJ1-1; 9 nucleotides line up with TRBD1. After removal of 5 bases from V and 4 bases from J, the junction contained 8 bases not matched to a gene. Germline V gene data show CDR1 as MNHEY and CDR2 as SVGAGI. The CDR3 loop spans 15 amino acids. DNA of the CDR3: TGTGCCAGCAGTCGTCTAACAGGGGGCATCACTGAAGCTTTCTTT. Translating gives CASSRLTGGITEAFF.

Only one count was recorded for this clone. V is TRBV6-1 and J is TRBJ2-3; 11 bases map to TRBD2. With V trimmed by 7 bases and J by 11 bases, 14 bases remained unmatched. Germline CDR1 and CDR2: MNHNS and SASEGT. This CDR3 is built from 15 residues. In DNA form, the CDR3 reads TGTGCCAGCACCCATAGCGGGGGGGCTTTGGGGGAGCAGTATTTT. Protein: CASTHSGGALGEQYF.

This clone was observed a single time. This chain uses TRBV5-8 with TRBJ2-7, with D hard to call. Trimming took 5 bases from V and 5 from J, leaving 17 bases between them. CDR1 is SGHTS and CDR2 is YDEGEE in the germline V gene. The length of the CDR3 is 14 residues. The CDR3 region has the DNA TGTGCCAGCAGACCCCGAAACCCCGACCACGAGCAGTACTTC. This translates into CASRPRNPDHEQYF.

The chain joins TRBV15 to TRBJ2-3, with D perhaps TRBD2 (6 bases). Germline CDR1 is LNHNV and CDR2 is YYDKDF (reference sequence). The V gene lost 0 bases and the J gene lost 0 bases, with 10 bases spanning the gap. The CDR3 is 16 residues long. This chain's CDR3 is CATSRDGGPSTDTQYF. The CDR3 coding sequence is TGTGCCACCAGCAGAGACGGAGGGCCTAGCACAGATACGCAGTATTTT.

In this sample, this clone turned up once. The CDR3 sequence: CASSLSGGSSYEQYF. CDR3 in DNA: TGCGCCAGCAGCTTATCGGGGGGTAGCTCCTACGAGCAGTACTTC. This rearrangement joins TRBV5-1 to TRBJ2-7; 7 bases fit TRBD2. The CDR3 has 15 residues. The V gene's germline CDR1 is SGHRS and CDR2 YFSETQ. With V trimmed by 2 bases and J by 0 bases, 5 bases remained unmatched.

This clone was counted only a few times. The gene calls are TRBV7-8 and TRBJ1-3, with D maybe TRBD1 (5 bases). This CDR3 region has 15 residues. V was cut by 1 base and J by 0 bases, with 7 bases left in between. Per the germline V gene, CDR1 is SGHVS and CDR2 is FQNEAQ. The CDR3 coding sequence is TGTGCCAGCAGCTTAGGACAGTACTCTGGAAACACCATATATTTT. Amino acids: CASSLGQYSGNTIYF. The full variable domain, in which reference TRBV7-8 and TRBJ1-3 provide the parts outside the CDR3, is GAGVSQSPRYKVAKRGQDVALRCDPISGHVSLFWYQQALGQGPEFLTYFQNEAQLDKSGLPSDRFFAERPEGSVSTLKIQRTQQEDSAVYLCASSLGQYSGNTIYFGEGSWLTVV.

This clone occurred a few times. Other DNA sequences within the sample encode an identical CDR3. The V call is TRBV30, the J call TRBJ1-5; D remains unclear. The CDR3 loop spans 13 amino acids. Looked up from germline, CDR1 is GTSNPN and CDR2 is SVGIG (reference sequence). V shed 2 bases and J shed 1 base, with 6 bases lying between them. CDR3 DNA sequence: TGTGCCTGGAGTCCGGACAGCAATCAGCCCCAGCATTTT. Protein sequence: CAWSPDSNQPQHF.

This clone was counted once. The V and J genes are TRBV29-1 and TRBJ2-7, with 11 bases aligning to TRBD1. V lost 4 bases and J lost 1; bases outside the gene matches: 6. This CDR3 region has 15 residues. Per germline, CDR1 SQVTM and CDR2 ANQGSEA. The DNA of the CDR3 is TGCAGCGTTGCGGGAGGGGACAGGGGGTCCTACGAGCAGTACTTC. Translated: CSVAGGDRGSYEQYF.

The chain carries TRBV2 and TRBJ2-3; 8 bases line up with TRBD1. Germline V gives CDR1 SNHLY, CDR2 FYNNEI. The CDR3 sequence is 15 residues long. V trimming: 5 bases; J trimming: 1 base; junction bases outside the gene matches: 5. The DNA for the CDR3 is TGTGCCAGCAGTCCACAGGGGGTAGGCACAGATACGCAGTATTTT. Amino acids: CASSPQGVGTDTQYF.

CDR3 in DNA: TGTGCCAGCAGTTTGGCCACAGGGTATGGCTACACCTTC. Its translation: CASSLATGYGYTF. The J gene is TRBJ1-2, the V gene TRBV28; D is possibly TRBD1 (6 bases). V lost 3 bases to trimming and J lost 5 bases, with 10 bases between them. The CDR3 runs to 13 residues. CDR1 is MDHEN and CDR2 is SYDVKM in the germline V gene.

The rearrangement joins TRBV5-1 to TRBJ2-3; no clear D gene. V shed 0 bases and J shed 5 bases, with 19 bases lying between them. This CDR3 contains 17 residues. The germline gives CDR1 SGHRS, CDR2 YFSETQ. As DNA, the CDR3 is TGCGCCAGCAGCTTGGCCATCAATACCAACAAAAGAGATACGCAGTATTTT. Protein sequence: CASSLAINTNKRDTQYF.

This clone was recorded a few times. The chain carries TRBV6-1 and TRBJ2-1, with D unclear. Trimming shortened V by 10 bases and J by 6 bases, and 16 bases separated the two germline ends. Germline-derived CDR1 and CDR2 are MNHNS and SASEGT. The CDR3 sequence is 13 residues long. Here the CDR3 reads CATTLDWGNEQFF. The CDR3 DNA sequence: TGTGCCACCACCCTGGATTGGGGCAATGAGCAGTTCTTC.